The rows below give T cell receptor beta chains drawn from one sample of a study of blood T cell repertoires in COVID-19. Repertoires were generated with immunoSEQ multiplex PCR, while TCRdb's copy carries only in-frame clones and drops some. The sample lists about 100,000 clones, over 75% seen once, with around 6.9% in the top ten. The sample taken for sequencing was peripheral blood. The receptors shown here come from a man younger than 45 in a cohort sampled during active COVID-19. The CDR3 runs from the conserved cysteine through the conserved F or W. The order of the fields is CDR3 protein, CDR3 DNA, D gene, J gene, clone size, V gene. A D gene is named only where the DNA matches it firmly. The listing skips clone size in some rows; elsewhere it reads once, few, many or a size class.

cdr3_aa: CSASGQGNGELFF
cdr3_nt: TGCAGTGCTAGTGGACAGGGAAACGGGGAGCTGTTTTTT
d_call: TRBD1
j_call: TRBJ2-2
clone_size: -
v_call: TRBV20-1

cdr3_aa: CATKRGLDSYEQYF
cdr3_nt: TGTGCCACTAAGCGGGGACTAGACTCCTACGAGCAGTACTTC
d_call: TRBD2
j_call: TRBJ2-7
clone_size: -
v_call: TRBV2

cdr3_aa: CASSRGLKNSGNTIYF
cdr3_nt: TGTGCCAGCAGCAGGGGCCTGAAAAACTCTGGAAACACCATATATTTT
d_call: -
j_call: TRBJ1-3
clone_size: -
v_call: TRBV3-1/TRBV3-2

cdr3_aa: CATKPAGGLDGELFF
cdr3_nt: TGTGCCACGAAACCAGCGGGGGGGTTAGACGGGGAGCTGTTTTTT
d_call: TRBD2
j_call: TRBJ2-2
clone_size: once
v_call: TRBV24-1

cdr3_aa: CASTMTIEKLFF
cdr3_nt: TGTGCCAGCACCATGACAATTGAAAAACTGTTTTTT
d_call: -
j_call: TRBJ1-4
clone_size: -
v_call: TRBV6-6

cdr3_aa: CASRTARTGFNGYTF
cdr3_nt: TGTGCCAGCAGAACCGCGCGGACAGGGTTCAATGGCTACACCTTC
d_call: TRBD1
j_call: TRBJ1-2
clone_size: -
v_call: TRBV28

cdr3_aa: CASSETGLWQFF
cdr3_nt: TGTGCCAGCAGTGAAACAGGGCTTTGGCAGTTCTTC
d_call: -
j_call: TRBJ2-1
clone_size: -
v_call: TRBV12-3/TRBV12-4

cdr3_aa: CASSVGGRTDTQYF
cdr3_nt: TGTGCCAGCAGCGTAGGGGGGCGCACAGATACGCAGTATTTT
d_call: -
j_call: TRBJ2-3
clone_size: -
v_call: TRBV9

cdr3_aa: CAIRMDSEAFF
cdr3_nt: TGTGCCATCAGGATGGACAGTGAAGCTTTCTTT
d_call: -
j_call: TRBJ1-1
clone_size: once
v_call: TRBV10-3

cdr3_aa: CASSLLQGATGELFF
cdr3_nt: TGTGCCAGCAGCTTGTTACAGGGGGCAACCGGGGAGCTGTTTTTT
d_call: TRBD1
j_call: TRBJ2-2
clone_size: -
v_call: TRBV5-4

cdr3_aa: CASSFDGENTEAFF
cdr3_nt: TGTGCCAGCAGCTTCGACGGAGAGAACACTGAAGCTTTCTTT
d_call: -
j_call: TRBJ1-1
clone_size: -
v_call: TRBV5-6

cdr3_aa: CASSFGGGVTDTQYF
cdr3_nt: TGTGCCAGCAGCTTCGGCGGGGGGGTCACAGATACGCAGTATTTT
d_call: TRBD2
j_call: TRBJ2-3
clone_size: -
v_call: TRBV5-6

cdr3_aa: CASSLYREIHNEQFF
cdr3_nt: TGTGCCAGCAGTTTGTACCGGGAGATACACAATGAGCAGTTCTTC
d_call: -
j_call: TRBJ2-1
clone_size: -
v_call: TRBV27

cdr3_aa: CASSQDRVTDTQYF
cdr3_nt: TGTGCCAGCTCACAAGACAGGGTCACAGATACGCAGTATTTT
d_call: TRBD1
j_call: TRBJ2-3
clone_size: -
v_call: TRBV18

cdr3_aa: CASMGRGATKNIQYF
cdr3_nt: TGTGCCAGCATGGGTCGGGGGGCAACCAAAAACATTCAGTACTTC
d_call: -
j_call: TRBJ2-4
clone_size: once
v_call: TRBV5-6

cdr3_aa: CASSQDLGQGTEQYF
cdr3_nt: TGTGCCAGCAGCCAAGACTTGGGACAGGGGACGGAGCAGTACTTC
d_call: TRBD1
j_call: TRBJ2-7
clone_size: once
v_call: TRBV14

cdr3_aa: CASSLMDRDEKLFF
cdr3_nt: TGTGCCAGCAGCCTCATGGACAGGGATGAAAAACTGTTTTTT
d_call: TRBD1
j_call: TRBJ1-4
clone_size: -
v_call: TRBV7-8

cdr3_aa: CASSPGSGSYNEQFF
cdr3_nt: TGTGCCAGCAGCCCCGGCAGCGGATCCTACAATGAGCAGTTCTTC
d_call: -
j_call: TRBJ2-1
clone_size: -
v_call: TRBV7-8

cdr3_aa: CASSPEQGRATEAFF
cdr3_nt: TGTGCCAGCAGCCCAGAACAGGGTAGAGCCACTGAAGCTTTCTTT
d_call: -
j_call: TRBJ1-1
clone_size: -
v_call: TRBV7-9

cdr3_aa: CATSEEWRHSSYEQYF
cdr3_nt: TGTGCCACCAGTGAGGAATGGCGACATAGCTCCTACGAGCAGTACTTC
d_call: -
j_call: TRBJ2-7
clone_size: -
v_call: TRBV24-1

cdr3_aa: CASSYGVTGKETQYF
cdr3_nt: TGTGCCAGCAGTTACGGAGTGACAGGGAAAGAGACCCAGTACTTC
d_call: TRBD1
j_call: TRBJ2-5
clone_size: -
v_call: TRBV6-5

cdr3_aa: CAILPKGGHTGELFF
cdr3_nt: TGTGCCATCCTCCCAAAAGGTGGGCACACCGGGGAGCTGTTTTTT
d_call: -
j_call: TRBJ2-2
clone_size: -
v_call: TRBV10-3

cdr3_aa: CASRHERGTDTQYF
cdr3_nt: TGTGCCAGCAGACACGAGCGGGGGACAGATACGCAGTATTTT
d_call: TRBD2
j_call: TRBJ2-3
clone_size: once
v_call: TRBV27

cdr3_aa: CASSSGTSGVQETQYF
cdr3_nt: TGCGCCAGCAGCTCAGGGACTAGCGGGGTTCAAGAGACCCAGTACTTC
d_call: TRBD2
j_call: TRBJ2-5
clone_size: -
v_call: TRBV5-1

cdr3_aa: CASSLSSGGLYEQYF
cdr3_nt: TGCGCCAGCAGCTTGTCAAGCGGGGGGCTCTACGAGCAGTACTTC
d_call: TRBD2
j_call: TRBJ2-7
clone_size: -
v_call: TRBV5-1

cdr3_aa: CASSESGSGQPQHF
cdr3_nt: TGCGCCAGCAGTGAATCAGGGTCCGGTCAGCCCCAGCATTTT
d_call: -
j_call: TRBJ1-5
clone_size: -
v_call: TRBV10-1

cdr3_aa: CATSRVEGGGSYEQYF
cdr3_nt: TGTGCCACCAGCAGAGTGGAGGGGGGGGGCTCCTACGAGCAGTACTTC
d_call: -
j_call: TRBJ2-7
clone_size: -
v_call: TRBV15

cdr3_aa: CASSFRLAGGFTDTQYF
cdr3_nt: TGTGCCAGCAGCTTCCGACTAGCGGGGGGATTCACAGATACGCAGTATTTT
d_call: TRBD2
j_call: TRBJ2-3
clone_size: few
v_call: TRBV5-6

cdr3_aa: CASSLSGGVLNEQYF
cdr3_nt: TGTGCCAGCAGCTTATCCGGGGGGGTGTTGAACGAGCAGTACTTC
d_call: TRBD2
j_call: TRBJ2-7
clone_size: -
v_call: TRBV7-2

cdr3_aa: CASSRVGGDTGYTF
cdr3_nt: TGCGCCAGCAGCCGGGTCGGCGGGGATACGGGCTACACCTTC
d_call: -
j_call: TRBJ1-2
clone_size: once
v_call: TRBV5-1

cdr3_aa: CASSVGRGTGANVLTF
cdr3_nt: TGTGCCAGCAGTGTAGGACGCGGGACTGGGGCCAACGTCCTGACTTTC
d_call: -
j_call: TRBJ2-6
clone_size: -
v_call: TRBV2

cdr3_aa: CATSDSRGGQTGTGELFF
cdr3_nt: TGTGCCACCAGTGATTCCCGTGGGGGACAGACAGGCACCGGGGAGCTGTTTTTT
d_call: TRBD1
j_call: TRBJ2-2
clone_size: -
v_call: TRBV24-1

cdr3_aa: CASSLAGGEKLFF
cdr3_nt: TGTGCCAGCAGCTTAGCCGGAGGGGAAAAACTGTTTTTT
d_call: -
j_call: TRBJ1-4
clone_size: -
v_call: TRBV7-8

cdr3_aa: CASSLTDLHTDTQYF
cdr3_nt: TGTGCCAGCAGCTTAACAGACTTACACACAGATACGCAGTATTTT
d_call: -
j_call: TRBJ2-3
clone_size: -
v_call: TRBV7-3

cdr3_aa: CASSFLLAGGPSTQYF
cdr3_nt: TGTGCCAGCAGTTTCTTACTAGCGGGGGGGCCAAGTACGCAGTATTTT
d_call: TRBD2
j_call: TRBJ2-3
clone_size: -
v_call: TRBV6-6

cdr3_aa: CASSTYVEEQFF
cdr3_nt: TGCGCCAGCAGCACCTACGTTGAGGAGCAGTTCTTC
d_call: -
j_call: TRBJ2-1
clone_size: -
v_call: TRBV5-1

cdr3_aa: CASSQWTGISGANVLTF
cdr3_nt: TGTGCCAGCAGCCAATGGACAGGGATATCTGGGGCCAACGTCCTGACTTTC
d_call: TRBD1
j_call: TRBJ2-6
clone_size: -
v_call: TRBV9

cdr3_aa: CASSPPAGGQDEQFF
cdr3_nt: TGTGCCAGCTCACCACCCGCAGGGGGACAGGATGAGCAGTTCTTC
d_call: TRBD1
j_call: TRBJ2-1
clone_size: once
v_call: TRBV18

cdr3_aa: CASSLEGGADTQYF
cdr3_nt: TGTGCCAGCAGCTTGGAAGGAGGGGCAGATACGCAGTATTTT
d_call: -
j_call: TRBJ2-3
clone_size: -
v_call: TRBV5-4

cdr3_aa: CASSHPRVGTQYF
cdr3_nt: TGTGCCAGCAGCCACCCGCGCGTCGGGACCCAGTACTTC
d_call: -
j_call: TRBJ2-5
clone_size: -
v_call: TRBV3-1/TRBV3-2

cdr3_aa: CASSPSTGQGNEKLFF
cdr3_nt: TGTGCCAGCAGCCCATCAACGGGACAGGGTAATGAAAAACTGTTTTTT
d_call: TRBD1
j_call: TRBJ1-4
clone_size: -
v_call: TRBV5-6

cdr3_aa: CASSERLAGGYEQYF
cdr3_nt: TGTGCCAGCAGTGAACGACTAGCGGGGGGTTACGAGCAGTACTTC
d_call: TRBD2
j_call: TRBJ2-7
clone_size: -
v_call: TRBV6-1

cdr3_aa: CASSERGGRTDTQYF
cdr3_nt: TGCGCCAGCAGTGAGCGGGGGGGTCGGACAGATACGCAGTATTTT
d_call: TRBD2
j_call: TRBJ2-3
clone_size: -
v_call: TRBV10-2

cdr3_aa: CASSPDRVGGYTF
cdr3_nt: TGTGCCAGTAGTCCGGACAGGGTTGGAGGCTACACCTTC
d_call: TRBD1
j_call: TRBJ1-2
clone_size: -
v_call: TRBV19

cdr3_aa: CASSYLAVGEQFF
cdr3_nt: TGTGCCAGCAGTTACTTAGCGGTTGGTGAGCAGTTCTTC
d_call: -
j_call: TRBJ2-1
clone_size: -
v_call: TRBV6-2/TRBV6-3

cdr3_aa: CASSLQGFSYEQYF
cdr3_nt: TGTGCCAGCAGTTTACAGGGTTTCTCCTACGAGCAGTACTTC
d_call: -
j_call: TRBJ2-7
clone_size: -
v_call: TRBV6-5